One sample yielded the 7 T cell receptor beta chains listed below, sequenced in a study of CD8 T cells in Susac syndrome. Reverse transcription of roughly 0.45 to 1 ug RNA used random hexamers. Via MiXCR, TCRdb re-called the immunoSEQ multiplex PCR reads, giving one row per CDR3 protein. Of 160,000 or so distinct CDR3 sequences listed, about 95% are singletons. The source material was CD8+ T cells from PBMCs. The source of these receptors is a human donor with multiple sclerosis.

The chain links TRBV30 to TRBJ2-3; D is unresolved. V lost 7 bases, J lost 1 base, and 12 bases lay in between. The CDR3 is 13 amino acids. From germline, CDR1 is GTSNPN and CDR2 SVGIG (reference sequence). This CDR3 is CASSAGGTDTQYF. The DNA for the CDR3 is TGTGCCTCGTCGGCCGGCGGCACAGATACGCAGTATTTT.

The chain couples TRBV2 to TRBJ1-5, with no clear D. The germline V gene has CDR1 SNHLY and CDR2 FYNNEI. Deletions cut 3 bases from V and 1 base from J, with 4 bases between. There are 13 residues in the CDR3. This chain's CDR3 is CASSDRSNQPQHF. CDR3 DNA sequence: TGTGCCAGCAGTGATCGGAGCAATCAGCCCCAGCATTTT.

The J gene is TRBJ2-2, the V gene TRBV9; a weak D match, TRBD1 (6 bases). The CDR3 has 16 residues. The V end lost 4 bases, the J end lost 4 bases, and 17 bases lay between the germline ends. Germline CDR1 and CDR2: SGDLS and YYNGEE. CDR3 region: CASSLSQTGFTGELFF. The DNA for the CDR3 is TGTGCCAGCAGCTTAAGCCAGACAGGATTCACCGGGGAGCTGTTTTTT.

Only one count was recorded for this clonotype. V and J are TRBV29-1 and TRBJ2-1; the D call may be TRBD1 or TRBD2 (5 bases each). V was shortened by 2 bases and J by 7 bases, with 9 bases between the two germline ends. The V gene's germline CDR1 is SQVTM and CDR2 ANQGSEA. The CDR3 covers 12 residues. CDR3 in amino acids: CSVESGANEQFF. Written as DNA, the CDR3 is TGCAGCGTTGAATCCGGGGCGAATGAGCAGTTCTTC.

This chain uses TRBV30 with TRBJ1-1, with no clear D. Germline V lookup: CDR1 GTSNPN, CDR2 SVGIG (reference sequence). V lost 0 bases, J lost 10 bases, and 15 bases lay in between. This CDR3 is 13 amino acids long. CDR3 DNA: TGTGCCTGGAGTGTAGTATCCGCGCTGGGAGCTTTCTTT. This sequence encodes CAWSVVSALGAFF.

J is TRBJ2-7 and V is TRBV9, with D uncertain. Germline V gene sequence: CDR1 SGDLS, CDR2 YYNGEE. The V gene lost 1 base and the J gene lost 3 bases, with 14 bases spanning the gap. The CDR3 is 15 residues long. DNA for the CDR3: TGTGCCAGCAGCGTAAACCTGGCGGATGACTACGAGCAGTACTTC. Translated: CASSVNLADDYEQYF.

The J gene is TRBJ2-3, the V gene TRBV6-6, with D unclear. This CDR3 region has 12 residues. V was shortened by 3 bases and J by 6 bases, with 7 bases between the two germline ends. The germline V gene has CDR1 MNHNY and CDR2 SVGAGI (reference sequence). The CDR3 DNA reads TGTGCCAGCAGTTATGGGTTCGATACGCAGTATTTT. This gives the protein CASSYGFDTQYF.